This T cell receptor beta chain is drawn from a study of T cells after yellow fever vaccination. Study-level points and caveats: A large majority of primary-vaccination clones showed up again after the booster (roughly 96% CD4, 88% CD8).

MiXCR, run by TCRdb on the 5' RACE reads, gives a single entry per CDR3 protein. This table has over 300,000 distinct CDR3 sequences, roughly 3.5% appearing once. This CDR3 comprises 12 residues. Trimming took 3 bases from V and 15 from J, leaving 15 bases between them. Germline-derived CDR1 and CDR2 are SGHTA and FQGNSA. Regarding this clonotype: Antigen unknown.

This specimen consisted of PBMCs, obtained on the day of the yellow fever booster vaccination. The receptor comes from a man between 18 and 35 years old who received the YFV17D yellow fever vaccine. The chain recombines TRBV7-2 with TRBJ2-1; D is perhaps TRBD1 (6 bases). CDR3 sequence (DNA): TGTGCCAGCAGCTTTCCCGGGACAAATCCGTTCTTC. It yields the protein CASSFPGTNPFF.